Reported below is one T cell receptor (beta chain). Using immunoSEQ multiplex PCR, the repertoire was profiled, and TCRdb retains in-frame clones only, with some absent. The data show 150,000 to 200,000 clones, with roughly 87% seen just once and 5% to 6% held by the top ten. These data are taken from a study of blood T cell repertoires in COVID-19. CDR3 size: 16 residues. Trimming shortened V by 0 bases and J by 0 bases, and 7 bases separated the two germline ends. The V gene's germline CDR1 is SGHRS and CDR2 YFSETQ. The receptor comes from a human donor in a cohort sampled during active COVID-19. The sequencing sample was made of peripheral blood. The V and J genes are TRBV5-1 and TRBJ2-6, with no clear D. This CDR3 reads CASSLVLSSGANVLTF. The DNA for the CDR3 is TGCGCCAGCAGCTTGGTCCTCTCCTCTGGGGCCAACGTCCTGACTTTC.